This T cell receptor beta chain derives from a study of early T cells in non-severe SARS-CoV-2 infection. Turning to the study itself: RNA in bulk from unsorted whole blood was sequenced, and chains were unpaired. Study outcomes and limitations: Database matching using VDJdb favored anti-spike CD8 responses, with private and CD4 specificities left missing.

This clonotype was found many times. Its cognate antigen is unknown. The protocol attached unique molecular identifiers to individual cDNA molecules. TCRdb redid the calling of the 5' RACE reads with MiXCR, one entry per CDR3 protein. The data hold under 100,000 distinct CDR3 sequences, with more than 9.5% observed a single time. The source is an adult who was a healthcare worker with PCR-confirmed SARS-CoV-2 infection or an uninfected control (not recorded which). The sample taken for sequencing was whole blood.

The CDR3 DNA reads TGTGCCAGCAGCCAAAGGGGGGAAATGCCCCAGCATTTT. Its translation is CASSQRGEMPQHF. The chain carries TRBV6-1 and TRBJ1-5, with D tentatively TRBD1 (6 bases). V gave up 6 bases and J gave up 9 bases, with 15 bases separating them. Germline V lookup: CDR1 MNHNS, CDR2 SASEGT. CDR3 size: 13 residues.